The 18 T cell receptor beta chains in this list originate from one sample, sequenced in a study of blood T cell repertoires in COVID-19. Sequencing used immunoSEQ multiplex PCR; TCRdb keeps in-frame clones, though not all of them. Among 220,000 or so clones listed, about 82% were seen once. Source material: PBMCs or T cells enriched from blood (not recorded which). Receptor source: a woman in her 50s who had recovered from COVID-19.

V is TRBV30 and J is TRBJ2-2; tentatively, D is TRBD1 (5 bases). Trimming took 4 bases from V and 0 from J, leaving 9 bases between them. This CDR3 has 14 amino acids. The V gene's germline CDR1 is GTSNPN and CDR2 SVGIG (reference sequence). The CDR3 is CAWTGRANTGELFF. The CDR3, as DNA: TGTGCCTGGACGGGCAGGGCGAACACCGGGGAGCTGTTTTTT.

This chain joins TRBV23-1 and TRBJ2-2; no firm D call. TRBV23-1 is classed as an ORF, of uncertain function. Trimming removed 4 bases at V and 0 bases at J, with 9 bases between. CDR3 length: 15 residues. This CDR3 is CASSRNRSNTGELFF. The CDR3 region has the DNA TGCGCCAGCAGTCGCAACAGATCGAACACCGGGGAGCTGTTTTTT.

The CDR3 coding sequence is TGTGCCAGCAGCGAGGGGACAGGGGGTCATAATGAGCAGTTCTTC. Residues: CASSEGTGGHNEQFF. This chain links TRBV9 with TRBJ2-1; 11 bases agree with TRBD1. Germline V gene data show CDR1 as SGDLS and CDR2 as YYNGEE. Unmatched junction bases numbered 6, after V lost 3 bases and J lost 7 bases. The CDR3 contains 15 residues.

This chain connects TRBV2 to TRBJ2-1, with 13 bases that match TRBD2. V dropped 5 bases and J dropped 7; count of bases not matched to a gene: 11. This CDR3 is 17 amino acids long. Germline loops: CDR1 SNHLY, CDR2 FYNNEI. Here the CDR3 reads CASSPPRTSGRRNEQFF. The CDR3 region has the DNA TGTGCCAGCAGTCCTCCTCGGACTAGCGGGAGAAGGAATGAGCAGTTCTTC. Complete variable domain (other parts from reference TRBV2 and TRBJ2-1): EPEVTQTPSHQVTQMGQEVILRCVPISNHLYFYWYRQILGQKVEFLVSFYNNEISEKSEIFDDQFSVERPDGSNFTLKIRSTKLEDSAMYFCASSPPRTSGRRNEQFFGPGTRLTVL.

The rearrangement joins TRBV30 to TRBJ1-5, with D perhaps TRBD1 (5 bases). The CDR3 spans 12 residues. Germline V gene lookup returns CDR1 GTSNPN and CDR2 SVGIG (reference sequence). V was trimmed by 2 bases and J by 5 bases, leaving 7 bases between them. CDR3 sequence reads: CAWSRGDQPQHF. CDR3 sequence (DNA): TGTGCCTGGAGTAGGGGCGATCAGCCCCAGCATTTT.

The V call is TRBV20-1, the J call TRBJ2-7; the D is unclear. The CDR3 spans 11 residues. Germline V gene data show CDR1 as DFQATT and CDR2 as SNEGSKA (reference sequence). V was shortened by 3 bases and J by 0 bases, with 3 bases between the two germline ends. This chain's CDR3 is CSARASYEQYF. CDR3 nucleotide sequence: TGCAGTGCTAGGGCCTCCTACGAGCAGTACTTC.

This clone was observed at least ten times. At one of its ends the junction is not consistent with the germline gene, which may arise from a read error. This chain uses TRBV10-2 with TRBJ1-4; D not resolved. Germline V gene lookup returns CDR1 WSHSY and CDR2 SAAADI. The CDR3 totals 13 residues. The CDR3 DNA is TGCGCCAGCACTGGGCAGTCTAAGGAAAAACTGTTTTTT. Translating gives CASTGQSKEKLFF.

A few counts support this clone. The chain uses TRBV30 and TRBJ2-7; a weak D match, TRBD2 (5 bases). CDR1 is GTSNPN and CDR2 is SVGIG in the germline V gene (reference sequence). Between the trimmed V and J ends, which lost 3 bases and 4 bases, there was a span of 16 bases. CDR3 length: 14 amino acids. CDR3 region: CAWRTRGSRYEQYF. CDR3 nucleotides: TGTGCCTGGAGAACACGGGGTAGCCGATACGAGCAGTACTTC. The whole variable domain, filled in from reference TRBV30 and TRBJ2-7, reads SQTIHQWPATLVQPVGSPLSLECTVEGTSNPNLYWYRQAAGRGLQLLFYSVGIGQISSEVPQNLSASRPQDRQFILSSKKLLLSDSGFYLCAWRTRGSRYEQYFGPGTRLTVT.

The chain joins TRBV6-6 to TRBJ2-7, with D possibly TRBD2 on 6 matching bases. V was clipped by 4 bases and J by 0 bases, with 10 bases between them. Germline values: CDR1 MNHNY, CDR2 SVGAGI (reference sequence). The CDR3 sequence is 14 residues long. The CDR3 loop reads CASSSSGFSYEQYF. For the CDR3, the DNA is TGTGCCAGCAGTTCCAGCGGGTTCTCCTACGAGCAGTACTTC.

About this clone itself: Just one base apart from a much larger clone, this may be a read error. This rearrangement joins TRBV24-1 to TRBJ2-2; a possible D gene is TRBD1 (5 bases). The CDR3 has 13 residues. Germline V CDR1 and CDR2: KGHDR, SFDVKD. V dropped 4 bases and J dropped 3 bases, with 5 bases sitting between them. The CDR3, as DNA: TGTGCCACCAGTGACAGGGACACCGGGGAGCTGTTTTTT. This codes for CATSDRDTGELFF.

J is TRBJ2-6 and V is TRBV5-1; weak D call: TRBD1 (5 bases). This CDR3 has 15 residues. Trimming took off 0 bases at V and 3 bases at J, with 7 bases between the two ends. Germline V gene data show CDR1 as SGHRS and CDR2 as YFSETQ. In DNA, the CDR3 is TGCGCCAGCAGCTTGGAAAGGGGTGGGGCCAACGTCCTGACTTTC. Translating it yields CASSLERGGANVLTF.

The chain combines TRBV7-2 with TRBJ2-5, with D perhaps matching TRBD2 (5 bases). Trimming stripped 5 bases from V and 9 bases from J, with 19 bases between. The V gene's germline CDR1 is SGHTA and CDR2 FQGNSA. The CDR3 is 14 residues long. This CDR3 reads CASSEIWRPEAQYF. The CDR3 DNA reads as TGTGCCAGCAGCGAAATCTGGAGGCCCGAGGCCCAGTACTTC.

The chain has TRBV7-9 and TRBJ2-3; 10 bases map to TRBD2. Germline CDR1 reads SEHNR; CDR2 reads FQNEAQ (reference sequence). Trimming took 3 bases from V and 2 from J; bases not matched to a gene: 5. CDR3 size: 16 residues. CDR3 region: CASSFLAGVVTDTQYF. CDR3 bases: TGTGCCAGCAGCTTCCTAGCGGGGGTAGTCACAGATACGCAGTATTTT.

The chain links TRBV11-3 to TRBJ2-7; TRBD1 might be the D (6 bases). The CDR3 extends over 16 amino acids. Trimming cost V 5 bases and J 2 bases, with 19 bases left between them. The germline V gene encodes CDR1 SGHNT and CDR2 YENEEA. The CDR3 region is CASSTRRARGPYEQYF. CDR3 DNA: TGTGCCAGCAGCACACGGCGTGCCAGGGGCCCCTACGAGCAGTACTTC.

The chain is built from TRBV2 and TRBJ2-1; the D gene is possibly TRBD2 (6 bases). The germline CDR1 and CDR2 sequences are SNHLY and FYNNEI. The CDR3 extends over 15 amino acids. Between the trimmed V and J ends, which lost 4 bases and 4 bases, there was a span of 14 bases. The CDR3 nucleotides are TGTGCCAGCAGTGTCCGGGGCGCGGGGTACAATGAGCAGTTCTTC. It translates to CASSVRGAGYNEQFF.

The chain has TRBV25-1 and TRBJ1-3; tentative D call: TRBD1 (6 bases). Trimming pared 5 bases from V and 0 bases from J, leaving 11 bases between. Germline loops: CDR1 MGHDK, CDR2 SYGVNS. The CDR3 is 15 residues long. CDR3 in DNA: TGTGCCAGCAGTAACTACAGGGTCTCTGGAAACACCATATATTTT. This translates into CASSNYRVSGNTIYF.

This clone was counted once. This chain connects TRBV7-2 to TRBJ1-3; possible D gene TRBD1, 5 bases. CDR1 and CDR2 (germline): SGHTA, FQGNSA. The CDR3 spans 15 residues. V was shortened by 4 bases and J by 0 bases, with 10 bases between the two germline ends. The chain's CDR3 is CASSSDSSSGNTIYF. The CDR3 DNA reads as TGTGCCAGCAGCTCCGACAGCTCCTCTGGAAACACCATATATTTT.

The V gene is TRBV5-8, the J gene TRBJ2-2; 7 bases agree with TRBD2. The germline V gene has CDR1 SGHTS and CDR2 YDEGEE. The CDR3 totals 17 residues. V shed 4 bases, J shed 7 bases, and the junction held 16 bases outside the gene matches. For the CDR3, the DNA is TGTGCCAGCAGCCTATGGGCAGGCGGCCGGGAGGTCGGGGAGCTGTTTTTT. As protein: CASSLWAGGREVGELFF.